The TCR beta chain described here comes from a study of T cells in Graves' hyperthyroidism and ophthalmopathy. Findings of the study overall: Most thyroid clonotypes expanded above 0.001 were also detected in blood.

TCR beta CDR3 sequences were amplified from RNA transcripts. An initial round of RT-PCR targeting the TCR CDR3 relied on the HTBI primer set. TCRdb reprocessed the multiplex PCR reads via MiXCR and lists one record per CDR3 protein. This table holds a few hundred thousand distinct CDR3 sequences, approximately 16% found once. This clonotype came up many times. The target antigen is unknown. The germline V and J ends were trimmed by 4 bases and 0 bases, with 16 bases remaining between them. The CDR3 spans 16 residues. Germline V lookup: CDR1 KGHSH, CDR2 LQKENI. This chain uses TRBV18 with TRBJ2-7, with a tentative D call TRBD2 (6 bases). Sequenced sample: blood. The TCR sequence derives from a woman in her 30s with Graves' ophthalmopathy. The CDR3 nucleotides are TGTGCCAGCTCACGAGACTCTAGCGTTCGCTCCTACGAGCAGTACTTC. Its protein product is CASSRDSSVRSYEQYF.